The 2 T cell receptor beta chains presented below share a single source sample, sequenced in a study of T cells in Graves' hyperthyroidism and ophthalmopathy. Authors of the study amplified TCR beta CDR3 regions from RNA transcripts. HTBI primers were employed in a first-round RT-PCR of the TCR CDR3. TCRdb fed the multiplex PCR reads into MiXCR, producing one record per CDR3 protein. The sample holds approximately 380,000 distinct CDR3 sequences, less than 20% seen once. Sample: blood. These TCRs come from a man aged 18 to 29 with Graves' ophthalmopathy.

The J gene is TRBJ2-1, the V gene TRBV6-1, with D perhaps matching TRBD1 or TRBD2 (7 bases each). The CDR3 extends over 15 amino acids. The germline gives CDR1 MNHNS, CDR2 SASEGT. V was cut by 7 bases and J by 5 bases, with 18 bases left in between. The CDR3 loop is CASTRGGAGDNEQFF. The CDR3 DNA reads TGTGCCAGCACCAGGGGGGGGGCCGGAGACAATGAGCAGTTCTTC.

The table lists this clonotype with many counts. V usage is TRBV7-9 and J usage is TRBJ1-5, with 9 bases identical to TRBD1. Trimming took 2 bases from V and 7 from J; bases not matched to a gene: 9. The germline V gene encodes CDR1 SEHNR and CDR2 FQNEAQ (reference sequence). The length of the CDR3 is 16 residues. CDR3 nucleotide sequence: TGTGCCAGCAGCTTAAGCGGGACAGGGATTTACCAGCCCCAGCATTTT. Its protein is CASSLSGTGIYQPQHF.